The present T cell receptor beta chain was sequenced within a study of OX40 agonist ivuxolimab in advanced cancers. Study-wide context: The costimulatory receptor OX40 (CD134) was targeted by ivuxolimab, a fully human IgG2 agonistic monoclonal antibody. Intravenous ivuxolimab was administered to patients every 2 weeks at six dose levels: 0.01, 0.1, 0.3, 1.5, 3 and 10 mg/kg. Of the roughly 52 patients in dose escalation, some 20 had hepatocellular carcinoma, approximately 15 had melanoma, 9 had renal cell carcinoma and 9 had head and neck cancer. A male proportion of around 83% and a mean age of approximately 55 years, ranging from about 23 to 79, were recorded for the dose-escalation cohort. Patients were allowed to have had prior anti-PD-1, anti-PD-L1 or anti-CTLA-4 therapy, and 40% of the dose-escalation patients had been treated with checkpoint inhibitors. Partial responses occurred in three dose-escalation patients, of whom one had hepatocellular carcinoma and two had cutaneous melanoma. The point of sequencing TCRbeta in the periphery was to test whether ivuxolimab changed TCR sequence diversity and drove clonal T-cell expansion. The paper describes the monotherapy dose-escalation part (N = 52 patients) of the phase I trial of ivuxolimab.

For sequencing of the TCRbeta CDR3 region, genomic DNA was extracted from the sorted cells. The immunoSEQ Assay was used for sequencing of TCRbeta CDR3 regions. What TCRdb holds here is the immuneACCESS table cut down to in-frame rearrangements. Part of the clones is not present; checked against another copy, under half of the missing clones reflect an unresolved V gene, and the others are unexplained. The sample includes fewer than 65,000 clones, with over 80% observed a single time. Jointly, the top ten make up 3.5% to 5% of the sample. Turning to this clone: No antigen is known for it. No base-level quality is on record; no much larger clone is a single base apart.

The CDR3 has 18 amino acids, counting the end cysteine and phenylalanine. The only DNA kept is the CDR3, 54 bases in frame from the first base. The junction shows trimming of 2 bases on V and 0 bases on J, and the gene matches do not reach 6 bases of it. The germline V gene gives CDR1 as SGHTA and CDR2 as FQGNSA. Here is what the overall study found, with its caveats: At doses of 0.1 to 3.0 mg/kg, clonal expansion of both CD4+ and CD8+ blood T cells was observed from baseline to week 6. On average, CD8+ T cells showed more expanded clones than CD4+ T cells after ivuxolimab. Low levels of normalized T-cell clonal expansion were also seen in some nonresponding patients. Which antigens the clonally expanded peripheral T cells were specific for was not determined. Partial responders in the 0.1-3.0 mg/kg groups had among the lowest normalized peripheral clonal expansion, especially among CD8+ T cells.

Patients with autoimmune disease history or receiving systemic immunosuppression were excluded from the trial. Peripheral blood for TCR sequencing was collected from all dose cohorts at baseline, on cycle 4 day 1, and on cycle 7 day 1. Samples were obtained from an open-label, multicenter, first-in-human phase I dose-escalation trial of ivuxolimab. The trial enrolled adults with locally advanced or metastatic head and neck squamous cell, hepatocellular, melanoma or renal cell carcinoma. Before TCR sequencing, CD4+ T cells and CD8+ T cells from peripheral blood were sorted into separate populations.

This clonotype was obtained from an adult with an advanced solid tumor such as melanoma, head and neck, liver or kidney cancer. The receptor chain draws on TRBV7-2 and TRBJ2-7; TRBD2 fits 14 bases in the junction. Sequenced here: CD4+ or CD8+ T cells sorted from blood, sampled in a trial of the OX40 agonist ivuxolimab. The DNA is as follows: TGTGCCAGCAGCTTATGGGGACTAGCGGGAGAGATCTCCTACGAGCAGTACTTC. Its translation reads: CASSLWGLAGEISYEQYF.